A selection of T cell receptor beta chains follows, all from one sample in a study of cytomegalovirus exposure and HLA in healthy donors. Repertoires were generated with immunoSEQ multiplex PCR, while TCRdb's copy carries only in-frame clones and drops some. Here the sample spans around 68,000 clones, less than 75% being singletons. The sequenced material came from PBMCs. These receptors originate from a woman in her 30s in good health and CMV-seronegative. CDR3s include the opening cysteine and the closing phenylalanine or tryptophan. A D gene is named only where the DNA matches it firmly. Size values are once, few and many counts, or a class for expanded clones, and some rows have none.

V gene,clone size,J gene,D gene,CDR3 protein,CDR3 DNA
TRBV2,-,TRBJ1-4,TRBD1,CASSELGTGSERAKLFF,TGTGCCAGCAGTGAATTGGGGACAGGGAGCGAAAGGGCGAAACTGTTTTTT
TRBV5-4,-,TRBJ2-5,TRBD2,CASRSLAGGQETQYF,TGTGCCAGCAGGTCACTAGCGGGGGGCCAAGAGACCCAGTACTTC
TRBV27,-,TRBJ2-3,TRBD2,CASPRMRVSGGRTDTQYF,TGTGCCAGCCCGCGTATGCGGGTGAGCGGGGGTCGCACAGATACGCAGTATTTT
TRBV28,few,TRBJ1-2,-,CASRLTENYGYTF,TGTGCCAGCAGGCTCACGGAGAACTATGGCTACACCTTC
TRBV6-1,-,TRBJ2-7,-,CANTPGGLVNYEQYF,TGTGCCAACACCCCAGGAGGCCTCGTAAACTACGAGCAGTACTTC
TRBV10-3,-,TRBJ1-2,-,CAISESGAGDGYTF,TGTGCCATCAGTGAGTCGGGCGCAGGCGATGGCTACACCTTC
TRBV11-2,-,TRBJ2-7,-,CASSLGQASYEQYF,TGTGCCAGCAGCTTAGGGCAGGCCTCCTACGAGCAGTACTTC
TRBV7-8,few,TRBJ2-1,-,CASSFGPGWAQFF,TGTGCCAGCAGCTTTGGACCAGGGTGGGCGCAGTTCTTC
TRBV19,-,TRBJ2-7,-,CASRGQGYEQYF,TGTGCCAGTAGGGGGCAGGGCTACGAGCAGTACTTC
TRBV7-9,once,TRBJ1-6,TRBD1,CASSSNRDRTSPLHF,TGTGCCAGCAGCTCGAACCGGGACAGGACTTCACCCCTCCACTTT